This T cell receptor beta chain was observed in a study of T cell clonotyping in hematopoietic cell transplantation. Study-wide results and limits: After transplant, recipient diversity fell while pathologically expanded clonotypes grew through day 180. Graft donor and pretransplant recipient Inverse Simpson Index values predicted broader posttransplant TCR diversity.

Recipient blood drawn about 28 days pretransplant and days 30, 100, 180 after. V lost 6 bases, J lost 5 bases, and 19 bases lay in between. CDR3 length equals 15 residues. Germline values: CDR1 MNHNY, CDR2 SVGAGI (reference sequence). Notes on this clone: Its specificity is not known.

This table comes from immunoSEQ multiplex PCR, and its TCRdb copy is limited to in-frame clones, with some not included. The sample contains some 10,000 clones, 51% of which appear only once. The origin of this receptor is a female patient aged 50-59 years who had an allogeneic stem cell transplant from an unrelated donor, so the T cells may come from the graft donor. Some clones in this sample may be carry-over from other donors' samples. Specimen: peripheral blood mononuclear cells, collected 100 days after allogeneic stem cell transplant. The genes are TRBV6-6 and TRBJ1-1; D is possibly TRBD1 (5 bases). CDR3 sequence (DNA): TGTGCCAGCAGGTCAGACGGGGGTGGAAGGACTGAAGCTTTCTTT. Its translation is CASRSDGGGRTEAFF.